This TCR beta chain originates from a study of control samples from healthy donors and cancer patients. The CDR3 has 13 amino acids. V was clipped by 3 bases and J by 10 bases; unmatched bases: 2. Here immunoSEQ multiplex PCR was the method, and the copy in TCRdb shows in-frame clones only, minus some. The sample has more than 75,000 clones, 79% seen once. The clonotype was recovered from a woman in her 30s in good health. The chain links TRBV12-3 or TRBV12-4 to TRBJ1-6; 8 bases line up with TRBD1. The sample taken for sequencing was blood. The CDR3, as DNA: TGTGCCAGCAGTTTTACAGGGGGATCACCCCTCCACTTT. It yields the protein CASSFTGGSPLHF.